Below, one T cell receptor (beta chain) is given with its context. This clonotype has a handful of counts. Its antigen is not yet known. Base-call qualities are not available, and no considerably larger clone is one nucleotide away. Systemically healthy Caucasian individuals from Russia, 35 to 40 in total and aged about 6 to 100 years, were included as donors. Around 10 milliliters of peripheral blood were collected from each donor into EDTA-treated Vacutainer tubes. Ficoll-Paque density-gradient centrifugation was used to isolate PBMCs, with at least 7 million obtained per sample. Trizol reagent was used to extract total RNA from PBMCs, with at least 5.5 micrograms per sample. Naive CD45RAhigh/CD27high T cell percentages were measured by flow cytometry on a PBMC aliquot from every donor. The germline V end is reduced by 6 bases and the J end by 5 bases; junction bases left unmatched: 15. The germline V gene (reference sequence) sets CDR1 to DFQATT and CDR2 to SNEGSKA. The CDR3 spans 18 residues, from the cysteine through the phenylalanine. The CDR3 DNA has 54 bases and is translated from base 1.

This entry is derived from a study of blood T cells in healthy people across ages (dated by TCRdb to 2015 to 2017). For the wider study: Template switching captured roughly one uniquely barcoded TCR beta cDNA molecule per two T cells in model experiments. The donors were divided into four age groups: young (average approximately 15 years), middle-aged (about 40), aged (roughly 66) and long-lived (82). The study analyzed two additional independent replicas of 1 million unique cDNA reads from the same blood draw for two donors, one aged 18 to 30 and one aged 80 or older. To avoid experimental bias, donors of different ages were randomly spread across the sequencing lanes. Using deep sequencing normalized with unique cDNA molecular identifiers, the study measured how TCR beta repertoire diversity changes with age.

Library generation was performed with 5' RACE. The sequencing machine was an Illumina HiSeq 2500. A second PCR of roughly 7 to 11 cycles was performed with a sample-barcoded 5' primer and a J-beta primer mix. A template-switch 5' adaptor carrying 12 random nucleotides introduced a unique molecular identifier onto each TCR beta cDNA molecule. Each sample yielded at least 2.5 million CDR3-containing paired-end reads. All of the RNA was converted into first-strand cDNA using the Mint cDNA synthesis kit, with a TRBC-specific oligonucleotide serving as the primer. Following uracil-DNA glycosylase treatment, all cDNA underwent a first 18-cycle PCR with the universal primers M1SS and BC2_uni_R. On the authors' methods: For normalization, 1 million high-quality reads were randomly selected from each sample, with every read carrying a distinct molecular identifier. Reads sharing molecular identifiers were discarded rather than binned into consensus sequences. MiTCR, with a Q25 quality threshold and the strictest error-elimination algorithm, was used for CDR3 identification, clonotype clustering and error correction. A nonparametric unseen species model with Euler transformation was used to estimate lower-bound total TCR beta diversity. Using fastp trimming at Q25 and MiXCR clonotype assembly, TCRdb reanalyzed the public sequencing data and kept in-frame beta chains. Every CDR3 protein is listed once, alongside the most common genes and DNA of its rows. The V and J calls were not made by the authors but by TCRdb's processing. In all, the sample holds approximately 1,000,000 distinct CDR3 sequences, and roughly 45% of those were seen once. 18% of the sample rests with the top ten.

Results the study describes overall, beyond this receptor: As age increased, observed TCR beta diversity per million T cells dropped in a roughly linear way, and a significant reduction was already evident by age about 40. There was a strong correlation between observed TCR beta diversity and the percentage of naive T cells measured by flow cytometry. Because profiling used bulk unsorted PBMCs, naive and antigen-experienced compartments could not be compared conclusively. The CMV infection status of donors was not known, potentially confounding age-related changes in expanded clonotypes. Estimates of total diversity based on one million sequenced T cells were regarded as lower bounds and as underestimates. Compared with the aged group, more naive CD4+ T cells, fewer expanded clones and increased TCR diversity were shown by the long-lived group, suggesting age selection.

The clonotype comes from a woman aged 55-70 years in good health. Sequenced material: blood. The sequence joins TRBV20-1 to TRBJ2-4; 14 junctional bases match TRBD2. The CDR3 protein sequence reads: CSAIGGGLAGAGENIQYF. The DNA sequence is TGCAGTGCCATAGGCGGGGGACTAGCGGGAGCGGGGGAAAACATTCAGTACTTC.